This TCR beta chain was identified in a study of cytomegalovirus exposure and HLA in healthy donors. Study-level information: Approximately 190 million T cells yielded some 100 million unique TCR beta sequences, as an earlier analysis found.

Germline CDR1 reads KGHSH; CDR2 reads LQKENI. J gave up 6 bases and V 5 bases, and 10 bases lay outside the gene matches. The CDR3 contains 15 residues. A multiplex PCR was run with 60 Vbeta primers and 13 Jbeta primers. The repertoire was sequenced with immunoSEQ multiplex PCR; TCRdb's copy has only in-frame clones and lacks some. The sample has around 180,000 clones, around 77% seen once. Sequencing was carried out using PBMCs. V is TRBV18 and J is TRBJ1-1; 9 bases map to TRBD1. The TCR sequence derives from a man aged 55-75 years in good health and CMV-seronegative. Written as DNA, the CDR3 is TGTGCCAGCTCAGTTAAGACAGGGGGTAGCGCTGAAGCTTTCTTT. Its translation is CASSVKTGGSAEAFF. Combining the CDR3 with reference TRBV18 and TRBJ1-1 gives the whole variable domain NAGVMQNPRHLVRRRGQEARLRCSPMKGHSHVYWYRQLPEEGLKFMVYLQKENIIDESGMPKERFSAEFPKEGPSILRIQQVVRGDSAAYFCASSVKTGGSAEAFFGQGTRLTVV.